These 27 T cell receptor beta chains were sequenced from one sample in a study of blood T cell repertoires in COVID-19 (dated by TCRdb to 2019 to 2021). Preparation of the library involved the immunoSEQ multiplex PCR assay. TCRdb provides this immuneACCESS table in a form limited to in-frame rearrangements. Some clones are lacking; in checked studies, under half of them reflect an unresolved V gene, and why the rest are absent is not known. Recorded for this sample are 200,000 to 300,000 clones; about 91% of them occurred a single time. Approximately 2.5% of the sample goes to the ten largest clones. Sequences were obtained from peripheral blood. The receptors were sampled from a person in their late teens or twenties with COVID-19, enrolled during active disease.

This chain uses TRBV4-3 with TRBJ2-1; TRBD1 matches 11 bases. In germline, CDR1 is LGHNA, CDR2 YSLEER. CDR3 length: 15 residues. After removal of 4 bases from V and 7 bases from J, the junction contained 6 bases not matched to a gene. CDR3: CASSPGQGARNEQFF. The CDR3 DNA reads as TGCGCCAGCAGCCCCGGACAGGGGGCAAGGAATGAGCAGTTCTTC.

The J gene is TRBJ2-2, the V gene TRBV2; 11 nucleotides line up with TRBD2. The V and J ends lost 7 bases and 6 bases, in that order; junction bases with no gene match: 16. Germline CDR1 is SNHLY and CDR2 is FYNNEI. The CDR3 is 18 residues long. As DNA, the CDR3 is TGTGCCAGCACGAGACTAGCGGGGAACGTAGGGGGAGCCGGGGAGCTGTTTTTT. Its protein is CASTRLAGNVGGAGELFF.

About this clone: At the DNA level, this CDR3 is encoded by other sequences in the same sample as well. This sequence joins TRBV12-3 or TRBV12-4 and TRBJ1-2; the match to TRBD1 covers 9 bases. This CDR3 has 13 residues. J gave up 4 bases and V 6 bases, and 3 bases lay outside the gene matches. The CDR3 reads CASRGQGAYGYTF. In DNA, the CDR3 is TGTGCCAGCAGGGGACAGGGCGCCTATGGCTACACCTTC.

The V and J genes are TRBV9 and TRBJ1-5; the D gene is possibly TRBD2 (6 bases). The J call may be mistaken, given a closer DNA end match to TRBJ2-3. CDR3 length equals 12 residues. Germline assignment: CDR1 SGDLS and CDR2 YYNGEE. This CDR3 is CASGVGNQPQYF. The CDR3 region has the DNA TGTGCCTCGGGGGTGGGCAATCAGCCCCAGTATTTT.

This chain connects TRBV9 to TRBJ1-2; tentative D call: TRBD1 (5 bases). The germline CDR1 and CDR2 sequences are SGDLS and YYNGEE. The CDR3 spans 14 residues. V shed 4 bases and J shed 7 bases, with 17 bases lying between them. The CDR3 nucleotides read TGTGCCAGCAGCCGCTCCGGGACTTCTGTTGGCTACACCTTC. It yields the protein CASSRSGTSVGYTF.

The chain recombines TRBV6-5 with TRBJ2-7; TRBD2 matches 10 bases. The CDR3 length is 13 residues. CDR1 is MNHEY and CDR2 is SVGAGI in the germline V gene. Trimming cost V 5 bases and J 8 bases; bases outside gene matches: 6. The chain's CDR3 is CASSRGTSAKQYF. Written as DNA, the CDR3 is TGTGCCAGCAGTAGAGGGACTAGCGCAAAGCAGTACTTC.

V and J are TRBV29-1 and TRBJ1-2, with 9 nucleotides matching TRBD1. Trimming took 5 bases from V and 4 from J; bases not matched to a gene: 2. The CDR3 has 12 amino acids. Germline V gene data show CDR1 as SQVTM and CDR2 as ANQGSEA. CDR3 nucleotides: TGCAGCGTTCAGACAGGGGGCTATGGCTACACCTTC. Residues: CSVQTGGYGYTF.

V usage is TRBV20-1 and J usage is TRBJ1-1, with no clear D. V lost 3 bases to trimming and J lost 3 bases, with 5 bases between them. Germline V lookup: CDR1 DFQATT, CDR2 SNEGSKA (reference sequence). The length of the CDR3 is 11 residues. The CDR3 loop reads CSARFYTEAFF. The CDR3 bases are TGCAGTGCTAGGTTCTACACTGAAGCTTTCTTT.

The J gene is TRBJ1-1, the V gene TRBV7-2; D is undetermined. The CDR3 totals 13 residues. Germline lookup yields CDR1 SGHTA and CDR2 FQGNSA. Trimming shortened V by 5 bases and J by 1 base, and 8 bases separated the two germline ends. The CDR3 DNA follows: TGTGCCAGCAGCCCGCGGAGGAACACTGAAGCTTTCTTT. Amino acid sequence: CASSPRRNTEAFF. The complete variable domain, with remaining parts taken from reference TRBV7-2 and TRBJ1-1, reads GAGVSQSPSNKVTEKGKDVELRCDPISGHTALYWYRQSLGQGLEFLIYFQGNSAPDKSGLPSDRFSAERTGGSVSTLTIQRTQQEDSAVYLCASSPRRNTEAFFGQGTRLTVV.

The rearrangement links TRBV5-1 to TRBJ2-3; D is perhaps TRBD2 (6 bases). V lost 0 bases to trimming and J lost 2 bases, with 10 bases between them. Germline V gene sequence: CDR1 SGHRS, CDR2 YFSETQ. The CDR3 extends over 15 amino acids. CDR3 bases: TGCGCCAGCAGCTTGGTGGGGGGAGCCACAGATACGCAGTATTTT. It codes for CASSLVGGATDTQYF.

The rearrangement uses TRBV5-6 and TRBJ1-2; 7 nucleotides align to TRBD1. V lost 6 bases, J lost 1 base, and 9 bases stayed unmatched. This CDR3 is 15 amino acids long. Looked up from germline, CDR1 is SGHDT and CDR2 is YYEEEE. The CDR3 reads CASTPPGQFNYGYTF. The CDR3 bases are TGTGCCAGCACACCCCCGGGACAGTTTAACTATGGCTACACCTTC. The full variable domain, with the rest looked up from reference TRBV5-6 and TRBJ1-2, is DAGVTQSPTHLIKTRGQQVTLRCSPKSGHDTVSWYQQALGQGPQFIFQYYEEEERQRGNFPDRFSGHQFPNYSSELNVNALLLGDSALYLCASTPPGQFNYGYTFGSGTRLTVV.

The CDR3 spells CASSKLERTDTQYF. CDR3 coding DNA: TGTGCCAGTAGTAAGCTGGAGCGCACAGATACGCAGTATTTT. This rearrangement joins TRBV19 to TRBJ2-3; D ambiguous. The CDR3 is made up of 14 amino acids. V gave up 4 bases and J gave up 1 base, with 9 bases separating them. Per germline, CDR1 LNHDA and CDR2 SQIVND (reference sequence).

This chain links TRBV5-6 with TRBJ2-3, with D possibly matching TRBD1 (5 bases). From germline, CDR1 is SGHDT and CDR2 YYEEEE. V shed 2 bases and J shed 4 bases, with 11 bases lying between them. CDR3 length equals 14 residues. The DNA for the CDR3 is TGTGCCAGCAGCTTAGGGGTCTCTGCAGATACGCAGTATTTT. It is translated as CASSLGVSADTQYF. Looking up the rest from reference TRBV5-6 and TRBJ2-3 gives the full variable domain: DAGVTQSPTHLIKTRGQQVTLRCSPKSGHDTVSWYQQALGQGPQFIFQYYEEEERQRGNFPDRFSGHQFPNYSSELNVNALLLGDSALYLCASSLGVSADTQYFGPGTRLTVL.

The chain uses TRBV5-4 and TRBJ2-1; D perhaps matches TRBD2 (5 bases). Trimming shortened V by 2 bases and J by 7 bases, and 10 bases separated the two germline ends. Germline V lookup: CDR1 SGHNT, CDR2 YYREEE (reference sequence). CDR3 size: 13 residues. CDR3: CASSLLPGNEQFF. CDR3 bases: TGTGCCAGCAGCTTACTACCGGGGAATGAGCAGTTCTTC.

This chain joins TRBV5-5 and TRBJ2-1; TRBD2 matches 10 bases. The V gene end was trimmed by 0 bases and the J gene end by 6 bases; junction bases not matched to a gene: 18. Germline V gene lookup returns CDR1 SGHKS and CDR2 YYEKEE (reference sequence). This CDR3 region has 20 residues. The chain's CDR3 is CASSLARLAGVRDPSNEQFF. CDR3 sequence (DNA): TGTGCCAGCAGCTTGGCCAGGCTAGCGGGAGTCCGGGACCCGTCCAATGAGCAGTTCTTC.

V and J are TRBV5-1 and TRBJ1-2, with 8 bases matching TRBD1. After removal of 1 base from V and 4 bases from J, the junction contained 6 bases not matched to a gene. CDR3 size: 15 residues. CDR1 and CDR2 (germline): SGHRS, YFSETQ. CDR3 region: CASSLTGQGFYGYTF. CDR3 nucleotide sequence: TGCGCCAGCAGCTTGACAGGACAGGGATTCTATGGCTACACCTTC.

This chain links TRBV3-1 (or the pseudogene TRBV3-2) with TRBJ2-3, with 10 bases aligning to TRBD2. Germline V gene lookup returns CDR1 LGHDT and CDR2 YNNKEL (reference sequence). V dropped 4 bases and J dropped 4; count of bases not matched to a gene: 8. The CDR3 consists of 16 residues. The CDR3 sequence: CASSPLAGGGADTQYF. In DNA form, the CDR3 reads TGTGCCAGCAGCCCTTTAGCGGGAGGAGGGGCAGATACGCAGTATTTT.

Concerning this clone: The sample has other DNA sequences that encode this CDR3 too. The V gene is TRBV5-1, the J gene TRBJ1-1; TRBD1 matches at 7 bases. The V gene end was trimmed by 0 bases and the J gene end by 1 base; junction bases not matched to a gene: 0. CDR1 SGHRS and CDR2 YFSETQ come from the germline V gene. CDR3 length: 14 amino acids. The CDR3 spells CASSLGTGNTEAFF. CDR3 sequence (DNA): TGCGCCAGCAGCTTGGGGACAGGGAACACTGAAGCTTTCTTT.

The CDR3 region is CASSAREYGEQYF. The CDR3 DNA reads TGTGCCAGCAGCGCGCGGGAGTACGGCGAGCAGTACTTC. The chain couples TRBV9 to TRBJ2-7; TRBD2 agrees at 7 bases. The germline V gene encodes CDR1 SGDLS and CDR2 YYNGEE. The CDR3 has 13 amino acids. J lost 6 bases, V lost 3 bases, and 6 bases had no gene match.

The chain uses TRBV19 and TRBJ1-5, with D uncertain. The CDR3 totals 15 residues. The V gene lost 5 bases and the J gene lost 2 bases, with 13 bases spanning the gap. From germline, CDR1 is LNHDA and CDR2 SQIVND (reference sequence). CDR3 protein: CASSPVAIGNQPQHF. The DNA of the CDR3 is TGTGCCAGTAGTCCCGTTGCGATCGGCAATCAGCCCCAGCATTTT.

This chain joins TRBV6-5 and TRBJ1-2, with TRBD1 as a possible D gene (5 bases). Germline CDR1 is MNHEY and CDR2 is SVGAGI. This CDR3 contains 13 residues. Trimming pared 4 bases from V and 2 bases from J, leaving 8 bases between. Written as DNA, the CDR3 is TGTGCCAGCAGTTTAGCAGGGAACTATGGCTACACCTTC. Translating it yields CASSLAGNYGYTF.

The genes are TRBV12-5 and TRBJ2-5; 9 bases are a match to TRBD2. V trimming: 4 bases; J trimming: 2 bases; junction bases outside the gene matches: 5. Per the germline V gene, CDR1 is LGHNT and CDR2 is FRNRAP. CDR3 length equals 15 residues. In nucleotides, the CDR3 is TGTGCTAGTGGTTGGAGACTAGCGGATCAAGAGACCCAGTACTTC. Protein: CASGWRLADQETQYF.

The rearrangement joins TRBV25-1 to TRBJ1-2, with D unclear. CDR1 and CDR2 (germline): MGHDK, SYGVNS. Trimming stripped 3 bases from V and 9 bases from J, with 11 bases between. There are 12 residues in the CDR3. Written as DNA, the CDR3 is TGTGCCAGCAGTGACGTAGAGTCGCGCTACACCTTC. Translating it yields CASSDVESRYTF.

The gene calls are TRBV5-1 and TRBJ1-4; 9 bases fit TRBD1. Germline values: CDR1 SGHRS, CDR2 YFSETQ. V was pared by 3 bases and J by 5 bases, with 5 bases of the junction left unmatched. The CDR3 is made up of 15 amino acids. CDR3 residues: CASSSTGQGNEKLFF. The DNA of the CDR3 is TGCGCCAGCAGCTCGACGGGACAGGGCAATGAAAAACTGTTTTTT. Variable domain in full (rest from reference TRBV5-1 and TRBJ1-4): KAGVTQTPRYLIKTRGQQVTLSCSPISGHRSVSWYQQTPGQGLQFLFEYFSETQRNKGNFPGRFSGRQFSNSRSEMNVSTLELGDSALYLCASSSTGQGNEKLFFGSGTQLSVL.

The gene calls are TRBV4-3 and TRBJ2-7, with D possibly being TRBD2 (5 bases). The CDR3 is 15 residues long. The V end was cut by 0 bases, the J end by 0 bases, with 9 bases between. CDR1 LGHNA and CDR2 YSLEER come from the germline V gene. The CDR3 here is CASSQDLGSSYEQYF. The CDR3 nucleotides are TGCGCCAGCAGCCAAGATCTGGGGAGCTCCTACGAGCAGTACTTC.

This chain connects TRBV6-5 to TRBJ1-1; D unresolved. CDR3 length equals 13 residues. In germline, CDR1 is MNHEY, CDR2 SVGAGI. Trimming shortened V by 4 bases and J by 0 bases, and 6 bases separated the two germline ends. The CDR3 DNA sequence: TGTGCCAGCAGTTTAGCTGTGAACACTGAAGCTTTCTTT. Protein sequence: CASSLAVNTEAFF.

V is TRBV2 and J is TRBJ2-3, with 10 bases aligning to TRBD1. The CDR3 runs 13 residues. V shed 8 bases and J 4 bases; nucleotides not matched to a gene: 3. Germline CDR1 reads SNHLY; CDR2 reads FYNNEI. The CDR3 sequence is CASEGQGPDTQYF. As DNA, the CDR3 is TGTGCCAGCGAGGGACAGGGGCCAGATACGCAGTATTTT.